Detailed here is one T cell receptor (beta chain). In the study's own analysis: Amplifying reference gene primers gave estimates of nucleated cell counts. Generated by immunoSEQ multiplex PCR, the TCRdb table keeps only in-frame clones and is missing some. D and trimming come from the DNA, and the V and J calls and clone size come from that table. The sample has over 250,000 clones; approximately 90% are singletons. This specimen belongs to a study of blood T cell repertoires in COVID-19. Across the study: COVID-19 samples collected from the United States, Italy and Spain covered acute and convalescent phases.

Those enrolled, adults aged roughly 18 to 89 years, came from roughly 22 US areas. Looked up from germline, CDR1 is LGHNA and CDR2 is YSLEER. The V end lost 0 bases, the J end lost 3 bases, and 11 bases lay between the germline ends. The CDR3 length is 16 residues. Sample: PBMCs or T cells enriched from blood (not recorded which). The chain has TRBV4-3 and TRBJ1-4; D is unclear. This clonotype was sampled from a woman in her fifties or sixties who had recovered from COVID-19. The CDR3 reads CASSQDFGGPNEKLFF. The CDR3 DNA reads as TGCGCCAGCAGCCAAGATTTTGGCGGTCCTAATGAAAAACTGTTTTTT.